This T cell receptor (beta chain) was captured in a study of blood T cell repertoires in COVID-19. V lost 2 bases to trimming and J lost 5 bases, with 13 bases between them. This CDR3 has 16 residues. CDR1 and CDR2 (germline): MNHEY, SVGAGI. This table comes from immunoSEQ multiplex PCR, and its TCRdb copy is limited to in-frame clones, with some not included. The data contain more than 250,000 clones, 87% of them singletons. The sequencing input was PBMCs or T cells enriched from blood (not recorded which). The chain combines TRBV6-5 with TRBJ1-6; D unresolved. This TCR derives from a woman aged 35 to 49 who had recovered from COVID-19. The CDR3 DNA is TGTGCCAGCAGTTACGGGGAAAGGAGGCATAATTCACCCCTCCACTTT. Protein product: CASSYGERRHNSPLHF.